Here is one T cell receptor beta chain with its context. The source of the sample is a study of blood T cell repertoires in COVID-19. Study context: Acute and convalescent COVID-19 specimens originated in the United States, Italy and Spain.

In the original processing: Amplification of reference gene primers was used by the study to estimate nucleated cell counts. Assay: immunoSEQ multiplex PCR; the TCRdb copy retains only in-frame clones and omits some. That table supplies the V and J calls and clone size; D and trimming were determined from the DNA. The table shows just under 65,000 clones, with just over 85% occurring only once. Germline CDR1 is MNHEY and CDR2 is SMNVEV (reference sequence). This CDR3 region has 17 residues. The ends were cut back, 3 bases at V and 4 bases at J, with 19 bases in the middle. This receptor was identified in a man aged 40-49 years with acute or convalescent COVID-19. The chain carries TRBV27 and TRBJ1-3, with a weak D call TRBD1 (5 bases). Sequenced material: peripheral blood. CDR3 DNA sequence: TGTGCCAGCAGTTTCCTCCCCCAGGGCCCGAGAGGAAACACCATATATTTT. Its protein is CASSFLPQGPRGNTIYF.